The clone carrying this T cell receptor beta chain has more than one count but fewer than ten. The data originate from a study of blood T cell repertoires in COVID-19. Study in general: Acute-phase and convalescent COVID-19 samples originated in the United States, Italy and Spain. Sources were T cells, B-cell-depleted T cells, or PBMCs; the material itself was cDNA or gDNA.

It was during active infection that Seattle patients were enrolled and then longitudinally followed. Original methodology: The authors estimated nucleated cell counts from reference gene primer amplification. Generated by immunoSEQ multiplex PCR, the TCRdb table keeps only in-frame clones and is missing some. Clonal size and the V and J genes are those of that table, whereas D and trimming came from the DNA. This table holds 35,000 to 40,000 clones, 80% to 90% found once. The CDR3 runs 18 residues. V was pared by 1 base and J by 1 base, with 17 bases between. Germline CDR1 is SGHTA and CDR2 is FQGNSA.

The sequencing sample was made of peripheral blood. The chain combines TRBV7-2 with TRBJ1-3; tentatively, D is TRBD1 (5 bases). This sequence was found in a man aged 55-75 years with COVID-19, enrolled during active disease. The CDR3 coding sequence is TGTGCCAGCAGCTTAGGCGGGACGGCTACCCCTTCTGGAAACACCATATATTTT. It encodes CASSLGGTATPSGNTIYF.